A selection of T cell receptor beta chains follows, all from one sample in a study of blood T cell repertoires in COVID-19. TCRdb keeps only in-frame clones here, not all; method: immunoSEQ multiplex PCR. The table shows over 100,000 clones, with less than 85% occurring only once. Sequences were obtained from peripheral blood. The receptors derive from a woman in her fifties or sixties with acute or convalescent COVID-19. Both conserved end residues are part of each CDR3. Each record gives: V gene, J gene, D gene, clone size, CDR3 protein, CDR3 DNA. A D gene is named only where the DNA matches it firmly. The size entry is marked missing in some rows and otherwise reads once, few, many or a size class.

>TRBV11-3|TRBJ1-2|NA|NA
CASSLTTGYGYTF
TGTGCCAGCAGCCTTACTACAGGGTATGGCTACACCTTC
>TRBV7-9|TRBJ1-5|NA|NA
CASSMTSYQPQHF
TGTGCCAGCAGCATGACTTCGTATCAGCCCCAGCATTTT
>TRBV7-9|TRBJ2-3|TRBD2|NA
CASSLRLAKTDTQYF
TGTGCCAGCAGCCTGAGACTAGCTAAGACAGATACGCAGTATTTT
>TRBV27|TRBJ2-7|NA|NA
CASSSLLPQAAPREQYF
TGTGCCAGCAGTTCCTTACTCCCCCAAGCGGCCCCTAGAGAGCAGTACTTC
>TRBV30|TRBJ1-4|NA|NA
CAWSRGATNEKLFF
TGTGCCTGGAGTAGGGGTGCAACTAATGAAAAACTGTTTTTT
>TRBV18|TRBJ1-1|NA|NA
CASSPPWGGTEAFF
TGTGCCAGCTCACCACCCTGGGGAGGTACTGAAGCTTTCTTT
>TRBV18|TRBJ1-1|TRBD1|NA
CASSPRGGENTEAFF
TGTGCCAGCTCACCCCGAGGGGGCGAAAACACTGAAGCTTTCTTT
>TRBV4-1|TRBJ1-4|NA|few
CASSQEGTVNEKLFF
TGCGCCAGCAGCCAAGAAGGGACTGTTAATGAAAAACTGTTTTTT
>TRBV7-8|TRBJ1-2|NA|NA
CASSSSYNYGYTF
TGTGCCAGCAGCTCCTCCTATAACTATGGCTACACCTTC
>TRBV10-3|TRBJ1-2|TRBD1|few
CAISNDRGGYTF
TGTGCCATCAGTAACGACAGGGGGGGCTACACCTTC
>TRBV7-9|TRBJ1-1|NA|once
CASSFYRDGTEAFF
TGTGCCAGCAGCTTCTACAGGGATGGGACTGAAGCTTTCTTT
>TRBV12-3/TRBV12-4|TRBJ1-4|NA|NA
CASSRTLGMVLFF
TGTGCCAGCAGTCGAACACTAGGGATGGTACTGTTTTTT
>TRBV5-1|TRBJ1-3|NA|NA
CASSPGVFSGNTIYF
TGCGCCAGCAGCCCTGGAGTATTCTCTGGAAACACCATATATTTT
>TRBV5-1|TRBJ1-2|NA|NA
CASSLDRTRDGYTF
TGCGCCAGCAGCTTGGACAGGACGAGAGATGGCTACACCTTC
>TRBV10-3|TRBJ1-4|TRBD1|few
CAISEGQGNEKLFF
TGTGCCATCAGTGAGGGACAGGGTAATGAAAAACTGTTTTTT
>TRBV10-3|TRBJ2-5|TRBD2|NA
CATGGGEETQYF
TGTGCCACCGGTGGGGGGGAAGAGACCCAGTACTTC
>TRBV6-5|TRBJ2-7|NA|NA
CASSYSAGRYEQYF
TGTGCCAGCAGTTACTCGGCGGGGAGGTACGAGCAGTACTTC
>TRBV5-1|TRBJ1-1|NA|once
CASSLMGQGGRTEAFF
TGCGCCAGCAGCTTGATGGGGCAGGGAGGACGGACTGAAGCTTTCTTT
>TRBV6-5|TRBJ1-2|NA|NA
CASSSTGSYGYTF
TGTGCCAGCAGCTCCACGGGGAGTTATGGCTACACCTTC
>TRBV14|TRBJ1-2|NA|NA
CASSQVPGWNYGYTF
TGTGCCAGCAGCCAAGTTCCAGGGTGGAACTATGGCTACACCTTC
>TRBV3-1/TRBV3-2|TRBJ2-5|TRBD2|NA
CASSRSGPSQETQYF
TGTGCCAGCAGTCGTAGCGGGCCCTCCCAAGAGACCCAGTACTTC
>TRBV19|TRBJ2-1|NA|once
CASSILGGKQFF
TGTGCCAGTAGTATACTCGGGGGTAAGCAGTTCTTC
>TRBV2|TRBJ1-4|NA|NA
CASSEGEDWEKLFF
TGTGCCAGCAGTGAAGGGGAGGACTGGGAAAAACTGTTTTTT
>TRBV7-8|TRBJ1-1|NA|NA
CASSLEMGLNTEAFF
TGTGCCAGCAGCTTAGAAATGGGGCTGAACACTGAAGCTTTCTTT
>TRBV7-2|TRBJ1-1|NA|NA
CASSSGTANTEAFF
TGTGCCAGCAGCAGCGGGACGGCGAACACTGAAGCTTTCTTT
>TRBV5-6|TRBJ2-2|NA|NA
CASSLAFQGGGELFF
TGTGCCAGCAGCTTGGCTTTCCAGGGGGGCGGGGAGCTGTTTTTT
>TRBV2|TRBJ1-6|NA|NA
CASSEMEGGRSYNSPLHF
TGTGCCAGCAGTGAAATGGAAGGGGGTAGGTCCTATAATTCACCCCTCCACTTT
>TRBV5-1|TRBJ2-1|NA|once
CASRDTSSYNEQFF
TGCGCCAGCAGAGACACGAGCTCCTACAATGAGCAGTTCTTC
>TRBV7-9|TRBJ2-4|TRBD1|NA
CASSTNTGTGEYF
TGTGCCAGCAGCACAAACACCGGGACAGGGGAGTACTTC
>TRBV5-8|TRBJ2-5|TRBD2|NA
CATGGGEQETQYF
TGTGCCACGGGAGGCGGGGAACAAGAGACCCAGTACTTC
>TRBV6-5|TRBJ1-1|NA|NA
CASSSRQTSAFF
TGTGCCAGCAGCTCAAGACAGACATCGGCTTTCTTT
>TRBV6-5|TRBJ2-3|TRBD2|NA
CASKSGRADTQYF
TGTGCCAGCAAGTCAGGGAGGGCAGATACGCAGTATTTT
>TRBV3-1/TRBV3-2|TRBJ1-6|NA|NA
CASSQEIQPYYNSPLHF
TGTGCCAGCAGCCAAGAAATACAGCCATACTATAATTCACCCCTCCACTTT
>TRBV18|TRBJ1-6|TRBD1|NA
CASSRDRASPLHF
TGTGCCAGCTCACGGGACAGGGCCTCACCCCTCCACTTT
>TRBV7-9|TRBJ2-7|NA|NA
CASSFDSGVKSSYEQYF
TGTGCCAGCAGCTTTGATAGCGGCGTCAAGAGCTCCTACGAGCAGTACTTC
>TRBV5-1|TRBJ2-1|NA|many
CASSFGQGGNEQFF
TGCGCCAGCAGCTTTGGCCAGGGAGGCAATGAGCAGTTCTTC
>TRBV7-2|TRBJ1-2|NA|NA
CASSERGMNNYGYTF
TGTGCCAGCAGCGAGAGGGGGATGAATAACTATGGCTACACCTTC
>TRBV10-2|TRBJ2-2|TRBD1|NA
CASSVQGANAGELFF
TGCGCCAGCAGTGTCCAGGGGGCGAACGCCGGGGAGCTGTTTTTT
>TRBV2|TRBJ1-3|NA|NA
CASSVPGAGNTIYF
TGTGCCAGCAGTGTCCCAGGGGCTGGAAACACCATATATTTT
>TRBV12-5|TRBJ1-1|NA|NA
CASGLRPGSMNTEAFF
TGTGCTAGTGGTTTGAGGCCTGGGAGCATGAACACTGAAGCTTTCTTT
>TRBV28|TRBJ1-1|NA|few
CASVRQLQYTEAFF
TGTGCCAGCGTTAGACAGCTACAATACACTGAAGCTTTCTTT
>TRBV7-2|TRBJ1-2|NA|NA
CASSLGGGWLYGYTF
TGTGCCAGCAGCTTAGGGGGGGGATGGCTCTATGGCTACACCTTC
>TRBV13|TRBJ1-1|TRBD1|NA
CASSPDRASTEAFF
TGTGCCAGCAGCCCTGACAGGGCTTCCACTGAAGCTTTCTTT